This entry features one T cell receptor beta chain sequence. As originally analysed: Amplifying reference gene primers gave estimates of nucleated cell counts. Generated by immunoSEQ multiplex PCR, the TCRdb table keeps only in-frame clones and is missing some. That table furnishes V, J and clone size, whereas the DNA furnished D and trimming. This table holds about 190,000 clones, 90% found once. This sample was taken from a study of blood T cell repertoires in COVID-19. Across the whole study: Whether acute or convalescent, the COVID-19 samples came from the United States, Italy and Spain.

The CDR3 has 14 residues. J gave up 6 bases and V 4 bases, and 4 bases lay outside the gene matches. Germline V gene data show CDR1 as MGHRA and CDR2 as YSYEKL. Sequencing was carried out using peripheral blood. This receptor was identified in a man in his fifties or sixties with acute or convalescent COVID-19. This rearrangement joins TRBV4-1 to TRBJ1-4; TRBD1 matches 8 bases. Here the CDR3 reads CASSPTGADEKLFF. CDR3 coding DNA: TGCGCCAGCAGCCCGACAGGGGCAGATGAAAAACTGTTTTTT.